Following are 18 T cell receptor beta chains from one sample sequenced in a study of chemoradiotherapy in HPV16-positive cancers. Data came from immunoSEQ multiplex PCR; TCRdb stores just in-frame clones and leaves some out. The sample lists tens of thousands of clones; about 82% were seen once. Material: blood, obtained from a patient who underwent chemoradiotherapy. The receptor set was obtained from a human donor with HPV-associated anogenital cancer.

The chain carries TRBV27 and TRBJ1-5, with D unresolved. CDR3 length: 14 amino acids. The germline V gene encodes CDR1 MNHEY and CDR2 SMNVEV (reference sequence). With 6 bases removed from V and 4 bases from J, the gap between germline ends came to 13 bases. CDR3 coding DNA: TGTGCCAGCAGGCGGGCAGGAGTGAATCAGCCCCAGCATTTT. It is translated as CASRRAGVNQPQHF.

This chain connects TRBV6-5 to TRBJ2-2; D possibly corresponds to TRBD1 (7 bases). The CDR3 is made up of 16 amino acids. Trimming took off 0 bases at V and 7 bases at J, with 15 bases between the two ends. Germline V gene data show CDR1 as MNHEY and CDR2 as SVGAGI. The CDR3 DNA reads TGTGCCAGCAGTTACTCGGCCCGACAGGGAGGCGGGGAGCTGTTTTTT. It yields the protein CASSYSARQGGGELFF.

This chain uses TRBV7-9 with TRBJ1-1; TRBD1 might be the D (5 bases). Germline V CDR1 and CDR2: SEHNR, FQNEAQ (reference sequence). The CDR3 contains 12 residues. V was cut by 1 base and J by 11 bases, with 11 bases left in between. The CDR3 is CASSLVGVSAFF. The CDR3 bases are TGTGCCAGCAGCTTAGTAGGGGTCAGTGCTTTCTTT. The full variable domain, with the rest looked up from reference TRBV7-9 and TRBJ1-1, is DTGVSQNPRHKITKRGQNVTFRCDPISEHNRLYWYRQTLGQGPEFLTYFQNEAQLEKSRLLSDRFSAERPKGSFSTLEIQRTEQGDSAMYLCASSLVGVSAFFGQGTRLTVV.

The V and J genes are TRBV27 and TRBJ2-7; 7 bases fit TRBD1. In germline, CDR1 is MNHEY, CDR2 SMNVEV (reference sequence). There are 14 residues in the CDR3. Trimming cost V 6 bases and J 0 bases; bases outside gene matches: 5. Here the CDR3 reads CASSPGQTSYEQYF. The DNA for the CDR3 is TGTGCCAGCAGCCCGGGACAGACCTCCTACGAGCAGTACTTC.

The genes are TRBV4-2 and TRBJ2-3; 9 positions match TRBD1. The CDR3 sequence is 16 residues long. Trimming took 5 bases from V and 1 from J; bases not matched to a gene: 7. Germline V gene lookup returns CDR1 LGHNA and CDR2 YNFKEQ. The CDR3 loop is CASSLQTGGRTDTQYF. Written as DNA, the CDR3 is TGTGCCAGCAGCTTACAGACAGGGGGGCGCACAGATACGCAGTATTTT.

V and J are TRBV2 and TRBJ2-3; the D gene could be TRBD1 or TRBD2 (6 bases each). The germline V and J ends were trimmed by 4 bases and 0 bases, with 14 bases remaining between them. The V gene's germline CDR1 is SNHLY and CDR2 FYNNEI. The CDR3 consists of 16 residues. The DNA of the CDR3 is TGTGCCAGCAGTGGGGGGGCTAGCGTTAGCACAGATACGCAGTATTTT. Translation gives CASSGGASVSTDTQYF.

The chain couples TRBV6-1 to TRBJ2-1; 7 bases are a match to TRBD2. CDR3 length equals 15 residues. CDR1 MNHNS and CDR2 SASEGT come from the germline V gene. V trimming: 2 bases; J trimming: 7 bases; junction bases outside the gene matches: 8. The CDR3 DNA reads TGTGCCAGCAGTGAACGTCTAGCGGCATCTAATGAGCAGTTCTTC. Translation gives CASSERLAASNEQFF.

J is TRBJ1-1 and V is TRBV11-1; D remains unclear. The V gene lost 1 base and the J gene lost 0 bases, with 9 bases spanning the gap. This CDR3 spans 15 amino acids. Germline V lookup: CDR1 SGHAT, CDR2 FQDESV (reference sequence). The chain's CDR3 is CASSLESRMNTEAFF. In nucleotides, the CDR3 is TGTGCCAGCAGCTTAGAATCCAGAATGAACACTGAAGCTTTCTTT.

The genes are TRBV2 and TRBJ1-2; D gene ambiguous. Trimming pared 6 bases from V and 8 bases from J, leaving 13 bases between. Germline CDR1 SNHLY, CDR2 FYNNEI. The CDR3 runs to 12 residues. The CDR3 is CASRTFGGGYTF. In DNA, the CDR3 is TGTGCCAGCAGAACCTTCGGAGGCGGCTACACCTTC.

This CDR3 is CASSLEGFTDTQYF. CDR3 coding DNA: TGTGCCAGCAGCTTAGAAGGGTTCACAGATACGCAGTATTTT. The V gene is TRBV11-2, the J gene TRBJ2-3; D call uncertain. V lost 0 bases and J 2 bases, leaving 6 bases between the germline ends. Germline CDR1 reads SGHAT; CDR2 reads FQNNGV. The CDR3 has 14 residues.

This chain connects TRBV2 to TRBJ2-3, with unresolved D. The CDR3 is 14 amino acids. CDR1 is SNHLY and CDR2 is FYNNEI in the germline V gene. Deletions cut 1 base from V and 0 bases from J, with 5 bases between. This CDR3 reads CASSEVTSTDTQYF. The CDR3 bases are TGTGCCAGCAGTGAAGTAACTAGCACAGATACGCAGTATTTT. Full variable domain (remainder filled in from reference TRBV2 and TRBJ2-3): EPEVTQTPSHQVTQMGQEVILRCVPISNHLYFYWYRQILGQKVEFLVSFYNNEISEKSEIFDDQFSVERPDGSNFTLKIRSTKLEDSAMYFCASSEVTSTDTQYFGPGTRLTVL.

The sample holds a few counts of this clone. This rearrangement joins TRBV10-3 to TRBJ1-1; no clear D. CDR3 size: 15 residues. CDR1 ENHRY and CDR2 SYGVKD come from the germline V gene. V lost 0 bases and J lost 1, with 9 bases in between. CDR3 sequence reads: CAISESRFGNTEAFF. CDR3 coding DNA: TGTGCCATCAGTGAGTCCCGGTTTGGGAACACTGAAGCTTTCTTT.

This clone came up a few times. The chain combines TRBV2 with TRBJ2-1, with 8 bases identical to TRBD2. This CDR3 has 12 residues. Unmatched junction bases numbered 9, after V lost 11 bases and J lost 9 bases. Per germline, CDR1 SNHLY and CDR2 FYNNEI. The DNA of the CDR3 is TGTGCCCGCAAGGGACTAGAGGGTGAGCAGTTCTTC. Its protein product is CARKGLEGEQFF.

The chain is built from TRBV14 and TRBJ2-7; TRBD1 matches at 9 bases. Germline lookup yields CDR1 SGHDN and CDR2 FVKESK. The CDR3 consists of 15 residues. The J segment lost 2 bases and the V segment lost 5 bases, leaving 7 bases of the junction unmatched. The CDR3 nucleotides are TGTGCCAGCAGCTTCGGGACAGGGTTAACCTACGAGCAGTACTTC. Amino acids: CASSFGTGLTYEQYF.

This chain links TRBV7-2 with TRBJ1-3; D perhaps matches TRBD1 (5 bases). The CDR3 is 16 amino acids. V was shortened by 11 bases and J by 0 bases, with 20 bases between the two germline ends. The germline V gene has CDR1 SGHTA and CDR2 FQGNSA. CDR3 loop: CAAGQGPLRSGNTIYF. DNA for the CDR3: TGTGCCGCGGGGCAGGGCCCCTTACGCTCTGGAAACACCATATATTTT.

A single count supports this clone. In DNA form, the CDR3 reads TGTGCTAGTGCTATGGGACGGATTAATGAAAAACTGTTTTTT. Its protein is CASAMGRINEKLFF. The chain carries TRBV12-5 and TRBJ1-4; possible D gene TRBD1, 5 bases. Trimming shortened V by 7 bases and J by 4 bases, and 13 bases separated the two germline ends. Looked up from germline, CDR1 is LGHNT and CDR2 is FRNRAP. The CDR3 runs to 14 residues.

The V gene is TRBV5-6, the J gene TRBJ1-5, with D hard to call. Germline assignment: CDR1 SGHDT and CDR2 YYEEEE. The ends were cut back, 0 bases at V and 6 bases at J, with 10 bases in the middle. CDR3 length: 14 amino acids. CDR3 in DNA: TGTGCCAGCAGCTTGGCCGGCTGGATTCAGCCCCAGCATTTT. Its protein is CASSLAGWIQPQHF.

V usage is TRBV7-2 and J usage is TRBJ2-6; D is ambiguous. Looked up from germline, CDR1 is SGHTA and CDR2 is FQGNSA. The V end lost 5 bases, the J end lost 1 base, and 12 bases lay between the germline ends. CDR3 length equals 16 residues. CDR3 protein: CASSDPPFSGANVLTF. CDR3 nucleotide sequence: TGTGCCAGCAGCGACCCCCCTTTTTCTGGGGCCAACGTCCTGACTTTC.